The TCR beta chain described here comes from a study of beta chain features in type 1 diabetes. To note about this clone: Its antigen is still unknown.

A single heparinised blood sample, averaging around 0.11 L, was obtained per donor. General observations from the study: In every one of the four CD4+ subsets, TCRB CDR3s were moderately but significantly shorter in Type 1 diabetes patients. PCR could preferentially amplify shorter templates, alike in patients and controls.

The whole isolated RNA underwent reverse transcription, so sequencing captured expressed TCRB transcripts. Assay used: immunoSEQ multiplex PCR; TCRdb lists only in-frame clones, some missing. The data show 550,000 to 850,000 clones, roughly 13% seen once. V shed 5 bases and J shed 3 bases, with 4 bases lying between them. CDR3 size: 11 residues. Germline V gives CDR1 WSHSY, CDR2 SAAADI. The sample comprised naive CD4+ T cells from blood. V and J are TRBV10-2 and TRBJ1-1, with D hard to call. The receptor comes from a man between 18 and 35 years old with type 1 diabetes. This chain's CDR3 is CASSSYTEAFF. The CDR3 DNA follows: TGCGCCAGCAGTTCTTACACTGAAGCTTTCTTT.